This T cell receptor (beta chain) came from a study of T cells in localized non-small cell lung cancer. This clone was seen once. At the DNA level, this CDR3 is encoded by other sequences in the same sample as well. This CDR3 is built from 14 residues. Germline V gene data show CDR1 as SGDLS and CDR2 as YYNGEE. Trimming shortened V by 0 bases and J by 0 bases, and 5 bases separated the two germline ends. Some clones are missing from TCRdb's copy, which holds only in-frame ones; the method was immunoSEQ multiplex PCR. The table lists 100,000 to 150,000 clones, around 90% of them singletons, with around 1.7% in the top ten.

The starting material was peripheral blood, obtained before any cancer treatment. The receptor was isolated from a female donor older than 55 with stage I lung adenocarcinoma. V and J are TRBV9 and TRBJ2-3, with no clear D. The CDR3 loop reads CASSVASSTDTQYF. DNA for the CDR3: TGTGCCAGCAGCGTAGCGAGTAGCACAGATACGCAGTATTTT.